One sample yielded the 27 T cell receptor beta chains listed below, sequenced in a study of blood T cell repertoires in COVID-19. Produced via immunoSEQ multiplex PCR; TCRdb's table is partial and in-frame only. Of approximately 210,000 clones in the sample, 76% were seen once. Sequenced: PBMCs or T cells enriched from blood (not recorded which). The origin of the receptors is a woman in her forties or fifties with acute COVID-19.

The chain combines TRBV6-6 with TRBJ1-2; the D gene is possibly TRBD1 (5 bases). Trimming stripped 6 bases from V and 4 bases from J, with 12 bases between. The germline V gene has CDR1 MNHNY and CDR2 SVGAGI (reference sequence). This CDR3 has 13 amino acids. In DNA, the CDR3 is TGTGCCAGCAGGCGGCGGGACGGCTATGGCTACACCTTC. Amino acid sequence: CASRRRDGYGYTF.

As DNA, the CDR3 is TGTGCCAGCACCTACCGAGGTAGCGGGGCCCCCTACGAGCAGTACGTC. Protein product: CASTYRGSGAPYEQYV. The gene calls are TRBV13 and TRBJ2-7; the match to TRBD2 covers 8 bases. CDR1 and CDR2 (germline): PRHDT, FYEKMQ (reference sequence). The CDR3 spans 16 residues. V was pared by 7 bases and J by 2 bases, with 13 bases of the junction left unmatched.

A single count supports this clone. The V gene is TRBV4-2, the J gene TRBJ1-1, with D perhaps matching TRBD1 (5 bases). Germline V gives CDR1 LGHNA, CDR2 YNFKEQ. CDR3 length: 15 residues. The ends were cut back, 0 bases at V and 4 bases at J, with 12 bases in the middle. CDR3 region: CASSQDGQGGTEAFF. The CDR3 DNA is TGTGCCAGCAGCCAAGATGGCCAGGGAGGCACTGAAGCTTTCTTT.

As DNA, the CDR3 is TGTGCCAGTACCAATCCGGGACAGGGGGGAGCCGACTATGGCTACACCTTC. Encoded protein: CASTNPGQGGADYGYTF. The gene calls are TRBV19 and TRBJ1-2, with 11 bases lining up with TRBD1. CDR3 size: 17 residues. The germline V gene has CDR1 LNHDA and CDR2 SQIVND (reference sequence). After removal of 7 bases from V and 3 bases from J, the junction contained 13 bases not matched to a gene.

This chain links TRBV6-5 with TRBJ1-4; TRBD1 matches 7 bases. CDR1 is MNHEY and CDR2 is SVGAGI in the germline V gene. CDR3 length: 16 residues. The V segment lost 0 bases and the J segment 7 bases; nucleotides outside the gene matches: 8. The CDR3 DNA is TGTGCCAGCAGTTACTCGTTCTCGTCAGGGGGTGAAAAACTGTTTTTT. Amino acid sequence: CASSYSFSSGGEKLFF.

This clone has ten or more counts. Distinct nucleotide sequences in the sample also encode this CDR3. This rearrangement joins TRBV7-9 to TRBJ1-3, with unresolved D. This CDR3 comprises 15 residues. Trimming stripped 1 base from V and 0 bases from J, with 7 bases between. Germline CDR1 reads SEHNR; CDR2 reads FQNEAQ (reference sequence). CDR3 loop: CASSLGSGSGNTIYF. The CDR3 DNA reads TGTGCCAGCAGCTTAGGGTCCGGCTCTGGAAACACCATATATTTT.

The CDR3 loop is CASSHREGTSPLHF. The CDR3 nucleotides are TGTGCCAGCAGTCACCGGGAGGGTACTTCACCCCTCCACTTT. The V call is TRBV6-5, the J call TRBJ1-6; D remains unclear. V was trimmed by 5 bases and J by 9 bases, leaving 14 bases between them. The CDR3 has 14 amino acids. The V gene's germline CDR1 is MNHEY and CDR2 SVGAGI.

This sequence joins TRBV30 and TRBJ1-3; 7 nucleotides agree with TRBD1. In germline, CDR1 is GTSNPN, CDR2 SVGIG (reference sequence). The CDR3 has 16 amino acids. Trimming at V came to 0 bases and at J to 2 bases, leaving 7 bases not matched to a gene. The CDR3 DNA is TGTGCCTGGAGTGTATTTAGGGGGCCTGCTGGAAACACCATATATTTT. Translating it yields CAWSVFRGPAGNTIYF.

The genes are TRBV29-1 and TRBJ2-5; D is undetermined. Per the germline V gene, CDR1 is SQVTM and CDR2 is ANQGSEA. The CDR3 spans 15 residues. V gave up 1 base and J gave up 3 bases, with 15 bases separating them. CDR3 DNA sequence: TGCAGCGTTGAAGGGGCAATGCACAGAGAAGAGACCCAGTACTTC. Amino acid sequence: CSVEGAMHREETQYF.

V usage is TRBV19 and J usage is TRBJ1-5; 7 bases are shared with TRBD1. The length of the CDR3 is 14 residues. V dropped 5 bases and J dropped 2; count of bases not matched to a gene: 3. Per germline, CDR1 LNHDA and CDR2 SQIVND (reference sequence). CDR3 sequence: CASSSGGGNQPQHF. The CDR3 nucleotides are TGTGCCAGTAGTTCAGGGGGAGGCAATCAGCCCCAGCATTTT. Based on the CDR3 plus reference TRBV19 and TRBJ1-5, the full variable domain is DGGITQSPKYLFRKEGQNVTLSCEQNLNHDAMYWYRQDPGQGLRLIYYSQIVNDFQKGDIAEGYSVSREKKESFPLTVTSAQKNPTAFYLCASSSGGGNQPQHFGDGTRLSIL.

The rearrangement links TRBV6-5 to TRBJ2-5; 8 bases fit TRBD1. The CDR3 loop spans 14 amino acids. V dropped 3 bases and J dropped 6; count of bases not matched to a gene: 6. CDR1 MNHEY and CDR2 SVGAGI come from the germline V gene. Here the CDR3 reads CASSYSGGLQTQYF. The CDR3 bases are TGTGCCAGCAGTTATTCAGGGGGCTTACAGACCCAGTACTTC.

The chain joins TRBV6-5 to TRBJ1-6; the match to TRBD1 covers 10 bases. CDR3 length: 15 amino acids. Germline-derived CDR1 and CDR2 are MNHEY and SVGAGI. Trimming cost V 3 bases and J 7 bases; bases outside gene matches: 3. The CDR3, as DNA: TGTGCCAGCAGTTATCCGGGACAGGGGAATTCACCCCTCCACTTT. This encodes CASSYPGQGNSPLHF.

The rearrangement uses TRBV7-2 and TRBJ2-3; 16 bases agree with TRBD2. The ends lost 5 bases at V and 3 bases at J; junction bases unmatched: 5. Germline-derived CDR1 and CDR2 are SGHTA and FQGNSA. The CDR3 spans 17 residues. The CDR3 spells CASSTGLAGGFTDTQYF. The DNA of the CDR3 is TGTGCCAGCAGCACGGGACTAGCGGGGGGGTTTACAGATACGCAGTATTTT. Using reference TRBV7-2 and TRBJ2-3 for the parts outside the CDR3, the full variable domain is GAGVSQSPSNKVTEKGKDVELRCDPISGHTALYWYRQSLGQGLEFLIYFQGNSAPDKSGLPSDRFSAERTGGSVSTLTIQRTQQEDSAVYLCASSTGLAGGFTDTQYFGPGTRLTVL.

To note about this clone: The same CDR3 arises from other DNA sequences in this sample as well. This CDR3 reads CASSLTGSQPQHF. The CDR3 DNA reads TGTGCCAGCAGTTTAACAGGGAGCCAGCCCCAGCATTTT. The chain joins TRBV28 to TRBJ1-5; possible D gene TRBD1, 6 bases. CDR1 is MDHEN and CDR2 is SYDVKM in the germline V gene. V was trimmed by 2 bases and J by 7 bases, leaving 9 bases between them. This CDR3 spans 13 amino acids.

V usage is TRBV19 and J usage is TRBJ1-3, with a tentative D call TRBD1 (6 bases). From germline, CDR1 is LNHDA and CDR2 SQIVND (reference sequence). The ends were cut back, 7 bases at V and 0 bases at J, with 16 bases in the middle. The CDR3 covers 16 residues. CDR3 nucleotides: TGTGCCAGTACCTTTCCAGGGGAGAGCTCTGGAAACACCATATATTTT. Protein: CASTFPGESSGNTIYF.

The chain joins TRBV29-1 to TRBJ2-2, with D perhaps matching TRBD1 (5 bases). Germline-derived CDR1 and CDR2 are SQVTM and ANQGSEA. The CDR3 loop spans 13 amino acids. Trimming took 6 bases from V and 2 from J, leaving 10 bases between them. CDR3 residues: CSVRTSNTGELFF. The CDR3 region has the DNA TGCAGCGTACGGACATCAAACACCGGGGAGCTGTTTTTT.

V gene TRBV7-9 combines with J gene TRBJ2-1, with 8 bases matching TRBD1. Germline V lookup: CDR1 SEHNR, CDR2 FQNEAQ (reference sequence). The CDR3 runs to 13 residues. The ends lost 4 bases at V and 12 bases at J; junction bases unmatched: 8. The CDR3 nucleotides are TGTGCCAGCAGCTCGCATCCCGGGACAGGGCAGTTCTTC. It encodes CASSSHPGTGQFF.

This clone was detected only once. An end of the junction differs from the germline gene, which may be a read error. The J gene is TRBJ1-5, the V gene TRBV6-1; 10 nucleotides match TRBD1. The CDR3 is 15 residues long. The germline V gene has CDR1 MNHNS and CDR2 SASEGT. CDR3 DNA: TGTGCCAGCTGTGACAGGGGGCTTGGCAATCAGCCCCAGCATTTT. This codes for CASCDRGLGNQPQHF.

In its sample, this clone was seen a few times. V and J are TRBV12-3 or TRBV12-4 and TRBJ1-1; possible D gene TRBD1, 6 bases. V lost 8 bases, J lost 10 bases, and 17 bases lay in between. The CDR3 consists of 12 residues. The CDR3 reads CASRGGPAGAFF. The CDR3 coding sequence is TGTGCCAGCCGGGGGGGGCCCGCCGGAGCTTTCTTT.

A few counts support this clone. CDR3 in amino acids: CASSYSGETQYF. As DNA, the CDR3 is TGTGCCAGCAGTTACTCTGGCGAGACCCAGTACTTC. The chain is built from TRBV6-2 or TRBV6-3 and TRBJ2-5; D unresolved. V shed 0 bases and J shed 5 bases, with 4 bases lying between them. Germline V gene lookup returns CDR1 MNHEY and CDR2 SVGEGT. The CDR3 has 12 amino acids.

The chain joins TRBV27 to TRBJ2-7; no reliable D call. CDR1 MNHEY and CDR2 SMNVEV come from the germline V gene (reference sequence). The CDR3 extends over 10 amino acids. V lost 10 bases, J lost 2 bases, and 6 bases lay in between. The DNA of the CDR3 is TGTGCCACCCGAGCCTACGAGCAGTACGTC. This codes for CATRAYEQYV.

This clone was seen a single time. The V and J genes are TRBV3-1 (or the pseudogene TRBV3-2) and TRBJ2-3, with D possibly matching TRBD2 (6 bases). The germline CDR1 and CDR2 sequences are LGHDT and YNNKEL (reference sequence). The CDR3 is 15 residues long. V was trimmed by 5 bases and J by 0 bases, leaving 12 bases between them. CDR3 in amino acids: CASSFGRPSTDTQYF. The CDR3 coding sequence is TGTGCCAGCAGCTTCGGGAGACCTAGCACAGATACGCAGTATTTT.

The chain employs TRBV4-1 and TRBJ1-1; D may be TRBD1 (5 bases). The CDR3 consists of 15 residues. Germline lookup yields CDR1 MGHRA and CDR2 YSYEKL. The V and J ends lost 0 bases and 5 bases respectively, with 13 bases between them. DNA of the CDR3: TGCGCCAGCAGCCAAGATAGGAAAAGGGGTACTGAAGCTTTCTTT. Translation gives CASSQDRKRGTEAFF.

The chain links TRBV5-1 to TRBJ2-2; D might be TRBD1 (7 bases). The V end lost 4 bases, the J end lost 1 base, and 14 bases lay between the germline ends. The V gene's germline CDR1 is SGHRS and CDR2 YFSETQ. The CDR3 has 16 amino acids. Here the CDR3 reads CASSKMQGGNTGELFF. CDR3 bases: TGCGCCAGCAGCAAAATGCAGGGGGGGAACACCGGGGAGCTGTTTTTT.

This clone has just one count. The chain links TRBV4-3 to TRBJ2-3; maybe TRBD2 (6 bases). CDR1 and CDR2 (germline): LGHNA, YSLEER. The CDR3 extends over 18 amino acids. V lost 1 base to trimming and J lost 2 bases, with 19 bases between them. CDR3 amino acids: CASSQGVGSIAVTDTQYF. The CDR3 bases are TGCGCCAGCAGCCAAGGAGTAGGCAGCATAGCGGTCACAGATACGCAGTATTTT.

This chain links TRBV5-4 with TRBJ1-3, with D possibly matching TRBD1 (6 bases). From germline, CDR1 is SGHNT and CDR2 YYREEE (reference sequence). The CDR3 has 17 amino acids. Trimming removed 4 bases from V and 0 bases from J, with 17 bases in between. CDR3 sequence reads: CASSPGGGAGSGNTIYF. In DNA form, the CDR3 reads TGTGCCAGCAGCCCCGGTGGGGGCGCCGGCTCTGGAAACACCATATATTTT.

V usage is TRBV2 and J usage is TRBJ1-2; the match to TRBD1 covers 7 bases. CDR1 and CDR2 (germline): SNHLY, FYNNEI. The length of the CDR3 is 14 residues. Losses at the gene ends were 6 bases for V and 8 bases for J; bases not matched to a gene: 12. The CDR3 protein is CASSADRASGGYTF. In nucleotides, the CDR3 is TGTGCCAGCAGCGCTGACAGGGCTTCAGGCGGCTACACCTTC.